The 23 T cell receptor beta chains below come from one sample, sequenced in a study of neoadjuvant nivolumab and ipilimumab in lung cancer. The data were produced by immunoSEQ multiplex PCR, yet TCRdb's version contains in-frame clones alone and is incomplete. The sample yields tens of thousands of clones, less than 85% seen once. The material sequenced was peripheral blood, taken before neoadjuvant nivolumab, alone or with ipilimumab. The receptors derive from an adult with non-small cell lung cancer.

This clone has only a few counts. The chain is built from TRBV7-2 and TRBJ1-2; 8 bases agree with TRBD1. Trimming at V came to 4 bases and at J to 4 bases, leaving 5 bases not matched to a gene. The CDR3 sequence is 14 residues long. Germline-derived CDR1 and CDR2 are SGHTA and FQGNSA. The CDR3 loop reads CASSSDRALYGYTF. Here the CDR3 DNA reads TGTGCCAGCAGCTCGGACAGGGCCCTCTATGGCTACACCTTC.

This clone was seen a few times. The CDR3 reads CASSSTTGNSNYGYTF. Written as DNA, the CDR3 is TGTGCCAGCAGCTCGACCACAGGGAATTCTAACTATGGCTACACCTTC. J is TRBJ1-2 and V is TRBV7-9; TRBD1 is a possible D gene (6 bases). Deletions cut 4 bases from V and 0 bases from J, with 15 bases between. The CDR3 length is 16 residues. Germline V CDR1 and CDR2: SEHNR, FQNEAQ (reference sequence).

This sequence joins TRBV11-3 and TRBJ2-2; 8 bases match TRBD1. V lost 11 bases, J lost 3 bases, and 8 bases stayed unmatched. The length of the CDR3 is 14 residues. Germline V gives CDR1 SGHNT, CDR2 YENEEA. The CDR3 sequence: CAFRQGPDTGELFF. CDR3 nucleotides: TGTGCCTTCCGACAGGGGCCCGACACCGGGGAGCTGTTTTTT. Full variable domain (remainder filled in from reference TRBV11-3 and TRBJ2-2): EAGVVQSPRYKIIEKKQPVAFWCNPISGHNTLYWYLQNLGQGPELLIRYENEEAVDDSQLPKDRFSAERLKGVDSTLKIQPAELGDSAVYLCAFRQGPDTGELFFGEGSRLTVL.

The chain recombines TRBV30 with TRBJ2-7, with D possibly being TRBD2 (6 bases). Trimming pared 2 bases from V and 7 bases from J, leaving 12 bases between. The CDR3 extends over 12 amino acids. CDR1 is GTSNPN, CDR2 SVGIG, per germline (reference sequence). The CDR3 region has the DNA TGTGCCTGGAGTCCTCCTGGGGGGGAGCAGTACTTC. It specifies CAWSPPGGEQYF.

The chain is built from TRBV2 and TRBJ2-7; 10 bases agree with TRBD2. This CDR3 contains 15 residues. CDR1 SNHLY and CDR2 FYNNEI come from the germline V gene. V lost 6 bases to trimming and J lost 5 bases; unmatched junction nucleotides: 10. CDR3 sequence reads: CASRDGTSVLNEQYF. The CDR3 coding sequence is TGTGCCAGCAGGGACGGGACTAGCGTTCTTAACGAGCAGTACTTC.

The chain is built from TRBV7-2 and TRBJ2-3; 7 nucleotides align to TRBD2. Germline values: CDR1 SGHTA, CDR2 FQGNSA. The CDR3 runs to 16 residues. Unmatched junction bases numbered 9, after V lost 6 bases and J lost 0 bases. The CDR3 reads CASSSGLGSSTDTQYF. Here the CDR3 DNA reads TGTGCCAGCAGTTCCGGACTAGGCTCTAGCACAGATACGCAGTATTTT.

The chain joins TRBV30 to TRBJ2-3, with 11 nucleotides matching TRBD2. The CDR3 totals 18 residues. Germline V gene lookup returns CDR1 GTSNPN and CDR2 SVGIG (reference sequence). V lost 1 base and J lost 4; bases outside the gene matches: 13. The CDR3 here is CAWSGGTSGSSIADTQYF. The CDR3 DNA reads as TGTGCCTGGAGTGGAGGTACTAGCGGGAGTTCCATTGCAGATACGCAGTATTTT.

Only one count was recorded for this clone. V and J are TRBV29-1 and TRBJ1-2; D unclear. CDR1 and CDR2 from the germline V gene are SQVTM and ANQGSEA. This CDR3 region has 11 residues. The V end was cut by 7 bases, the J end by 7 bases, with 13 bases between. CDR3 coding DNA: TGCAGCGGAGGTATGGGCTTTGGCTACACCTTC. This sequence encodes CSGGMGFGYTF.

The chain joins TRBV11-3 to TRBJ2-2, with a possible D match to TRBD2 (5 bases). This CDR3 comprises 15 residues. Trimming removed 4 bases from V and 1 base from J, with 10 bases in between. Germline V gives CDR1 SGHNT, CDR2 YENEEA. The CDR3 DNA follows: TGTGCCAGCAGCTCCCGGACTGGGAACACCGGGGAGCTGTTTTTT. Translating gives CASSSRTGNTGELFF.

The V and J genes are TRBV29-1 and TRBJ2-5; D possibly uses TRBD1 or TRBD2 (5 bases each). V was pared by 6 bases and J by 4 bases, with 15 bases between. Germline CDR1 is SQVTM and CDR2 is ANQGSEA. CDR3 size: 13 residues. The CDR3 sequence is CSVGAGSGETQYF. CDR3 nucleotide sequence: TGCAGCGTCGGGGCAGGATCGGGAGAGACCCAGTACTTC.

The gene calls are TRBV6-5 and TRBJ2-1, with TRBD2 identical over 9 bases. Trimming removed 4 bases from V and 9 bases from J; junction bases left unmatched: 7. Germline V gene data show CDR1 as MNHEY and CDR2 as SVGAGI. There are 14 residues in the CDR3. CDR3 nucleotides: TGTGCCAGCAGTTCCTTATATAGCGGGAGTGAGCAGTTCTTC. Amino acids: CASSSLYSGSEQFF.

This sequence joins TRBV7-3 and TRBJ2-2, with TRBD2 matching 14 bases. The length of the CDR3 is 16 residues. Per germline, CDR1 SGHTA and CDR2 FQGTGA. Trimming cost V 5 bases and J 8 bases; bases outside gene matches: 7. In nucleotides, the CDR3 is TGTGCCAGCAGCCCGGGACTAGCGGGAGCGTCTGGGGAGCTGTTTTTT. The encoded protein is CASSPGLAGASGELFF.

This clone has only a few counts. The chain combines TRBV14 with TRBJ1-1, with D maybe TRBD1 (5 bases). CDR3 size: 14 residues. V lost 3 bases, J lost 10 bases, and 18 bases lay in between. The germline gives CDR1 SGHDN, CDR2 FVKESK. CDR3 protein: CASSQGADSRPAFF. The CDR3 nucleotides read TGTGCCAGCAGCCAGGGAGCCGACAGCCGACCAGCTTTCTTT.

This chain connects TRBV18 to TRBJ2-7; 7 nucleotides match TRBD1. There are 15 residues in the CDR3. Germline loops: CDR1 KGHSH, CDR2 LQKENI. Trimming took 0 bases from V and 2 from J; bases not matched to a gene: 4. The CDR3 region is CASSPPSQGAYEQYF. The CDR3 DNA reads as TGTGCCAGCTCACCACCGTCCCAGGGGGCCTACGAGCAGTACTTC.

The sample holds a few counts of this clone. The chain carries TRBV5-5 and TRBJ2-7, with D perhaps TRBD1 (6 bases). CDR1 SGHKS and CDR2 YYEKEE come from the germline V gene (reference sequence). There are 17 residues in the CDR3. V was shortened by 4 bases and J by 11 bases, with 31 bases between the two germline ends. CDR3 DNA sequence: TGTGCCAGCAGCAGCCAGGGGATAACCTCCCGCCTTTTTGCGGAGTACTTC. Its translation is CASSSQGITSRLFAEYF.

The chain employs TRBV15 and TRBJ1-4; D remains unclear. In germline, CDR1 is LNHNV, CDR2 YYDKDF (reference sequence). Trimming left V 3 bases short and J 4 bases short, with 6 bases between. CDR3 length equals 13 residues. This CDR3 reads CATSRTRNEKLFF. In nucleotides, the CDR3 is TGTGCCACCAGCAGGACCCGTAATGAAAAACTGTTTTTT.

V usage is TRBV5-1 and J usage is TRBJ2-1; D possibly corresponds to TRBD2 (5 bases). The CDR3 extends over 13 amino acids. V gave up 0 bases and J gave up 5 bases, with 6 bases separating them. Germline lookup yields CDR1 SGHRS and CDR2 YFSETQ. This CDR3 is CASSLAGNNEQFF. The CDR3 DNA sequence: TGCGCCAGCAGCTTGGCGGGGAACAATGAGCAGTTCTTC.

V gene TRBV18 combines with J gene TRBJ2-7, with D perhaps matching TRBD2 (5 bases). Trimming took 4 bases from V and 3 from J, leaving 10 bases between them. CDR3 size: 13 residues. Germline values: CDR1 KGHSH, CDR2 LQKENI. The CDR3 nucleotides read TGTGCCAGCTCACAGTTCGGGGACTACGAGCAGTACTTC. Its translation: CASSQFGDYEQYF.

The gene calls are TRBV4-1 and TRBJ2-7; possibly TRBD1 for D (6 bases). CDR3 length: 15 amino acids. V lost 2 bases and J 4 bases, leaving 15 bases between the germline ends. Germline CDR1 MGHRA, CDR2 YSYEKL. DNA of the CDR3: TGCGCCAGCAGCCAATATGAACAGGGTGTATACGAGCAGTACTTC. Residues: CASSQYEQGVYEQYF.

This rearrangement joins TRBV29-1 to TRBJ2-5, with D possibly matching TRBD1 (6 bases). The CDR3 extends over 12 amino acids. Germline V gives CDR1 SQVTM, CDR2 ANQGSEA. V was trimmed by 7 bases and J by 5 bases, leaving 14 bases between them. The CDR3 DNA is TGCAGCGCCTACAGGGAACGTGAGACCCAGTACTTC. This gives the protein CSAYRERETQYF.

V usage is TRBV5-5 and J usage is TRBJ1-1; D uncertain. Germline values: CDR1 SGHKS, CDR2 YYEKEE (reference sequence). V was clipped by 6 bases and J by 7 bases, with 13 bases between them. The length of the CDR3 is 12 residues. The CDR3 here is CASNTDTIEAFF. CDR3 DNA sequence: TGTGCCAGCAACACTGACACAATTGAAGCTTTCTTT.

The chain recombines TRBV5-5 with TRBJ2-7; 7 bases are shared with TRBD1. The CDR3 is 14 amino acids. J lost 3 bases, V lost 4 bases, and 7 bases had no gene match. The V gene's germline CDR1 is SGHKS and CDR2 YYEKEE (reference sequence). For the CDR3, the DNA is TGTGCCAGCAGCCCTACAGGGGCCTACTACGAGCAGTACTTC. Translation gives CASSPTGAYYEQYF.

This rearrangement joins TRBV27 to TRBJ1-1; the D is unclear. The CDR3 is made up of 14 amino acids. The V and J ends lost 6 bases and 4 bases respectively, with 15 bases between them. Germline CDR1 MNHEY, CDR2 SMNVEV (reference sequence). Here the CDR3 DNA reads TGTGCCAGCAGCCTTTCCCGGACCTCCACTGAAGCTTTCTTT. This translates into CASSLSRTSTEAFF.